These 19 T cell receptor beta chains share one sample of origin, sequenced in a study of T cells after posttransplantation cyclophosphamide. Here immunoSEQ multiplex PCR was the method, and the copy in TCRdb shows in-frame clones only, minus some. Sampling found tens of thousands of clones, none seen once. Input material: PBMCs. These receptors all come from a man in his forties in good health, CMV-negative, and a related stem cell transplant donor.

In regard to this clone: One end of the junction is discordant with germline, which a read error may explain. J is TRBJ1-2 and V is TRBV29-1; 7 bases align to TRBD1. The CDR3 is 12 amino acids. The germline V gene has CDR1 SQVTM and CDR2 ANQGSEA. CDR3 in DNA: TGCAGCGTTGGACAGGGATTCTATGACTACACCTTC. This codes for CSVGQGFYDYTF.

This clone came up many times. The gene calls are TRBV7-8 and TRBJ2-7, with D maybe TRBD2 (5 bases). CDR1 is SGHVS, CDR2 FQNEAQ, per germline. The CDR3 runs 14 residues. V lost 1 base and J lost 2, with 9 bases in between. In DNA form, the CDR3 reads TGTGCCAGCAGCTTAGGCCCGGGGACCTACGAGCAGTACTTC. This encodes CASSLGPGTYEQYF.

Ten or more counts support this clone. V usage is TRBV19 and J usage is TRBJ1-4; TRBD1 aligns across 8 bases. The CDR3 has 17 residues. V dropped 2 bases and J dropped 8; count of bases not matched to a gene: 13. Germline V gene data show CDR1 as LNHDA and CDR2 as SQIVND (reference sequence). In DNA, the CDR3 is TGTGCCAGTAGTATAAGATCGCACCAGGGGGCTGGGGAAAAACTGTTTTTT. Protein: CASSIRSHQGAGEKLFF.

By frequency in the sample, this clone is medium-sized (0.01 to 0.1%). This chain links TRBV9 with TRBJ1-1, with 8 bases identical to TRBD1. The V segment lost 3 bases and the J segment 5 bases; nucleotides outside the gene matches: 6. Germline values: CDR1 SGDLS, CDR2 YYNGEE. The CDR3 spans 14 residues. The CDR3 loop is CASSGSGGATEAFF. The CDR3 DNA reads as TGTGCCAGCAGCGGGTCAGGGGGCGCGACTGAAGCTTTCTTT. The full variable domain, rest sourced from reference TRBV9 and TRBJ1-1, is DSGVTQTPKHLITATGQRVTLRCSPRSGDLSVYWYQQSLDQGLQFLIQYYNGEERAKGNILERFSAQQFPDLHSELNLSSLELGDSALYFCASSGSGGATEAFFGQGTRLTVV.

In its sample, this clone was seen many times. The chain has TRBV19 and TRBJ2-2; no clear D gene. Germline CDR1 reads LNHDA; CDR2 reads SQIVND (reference sequence). V was shortened by 3 bases and J by 1 base, with 9 bases between the two germline ends. The CDR3 is made up of 15 amino acids. In DNA, the CDR3 is TGTGCCAGTAGTATTTACCGACAGAACACCGGGGAGCTGTTTTTT. Protein: CASSIYRQNTGELFF.

This clone was detected only a few times. The V gene is TRBV7-3, the J gene TRBJ2-1, with TRBD2 as a possible D gene (6 bases). There are 15 residues in the CDR3. The germline V and J ends were trimmed by 0 bases and 2 bases, with 8 bases remaining between them. Per germline, CDR1 SGHTA and CDR2 FQGTGA. DNA of the CDR3: TGTGCCAGCAGCTTAACTAGCGGTACCTACAATGAGCAGTTCTTC. Translating gives CASSLTSGTYNEQFF.

The chain uses TRBV6-4 and TRBJ2-2; 8 bases fit TRBD2. With 8 bases clipped from V and 4 bases from J, the junction kept 3 bases outside the gene matches. Germline lookup yields CDR1 MRHNA and CDR2 SNTAGT. The CDR3 runs 13 residues. CDR3 residues: CASSGTSTGELFF. CDR3 bases: TGTGCCAGCTCCGGGACTAGCACCGGGGAGCTGTTTTTT.

The sample holds many counts of this clone. The chain carries TRBV6-5 and TRBJ2-5; 9 bases are shared with TRBD1. Germline V gives CDR1 MNHEY, CDR2 SVGAGI. The CDR3 has 14 amino acids. Germline trimming cut 5 bases from V and 4 bases from J; bases unmatched to any gene: 5. For the CDR3, the DNA is TGTGCCAGCAGTCGGACAGGGGAGGGAGAGACCCAGTACTTC. It is translated as CASSRTGEGETQYF.

This clone occurred many times. V and J are TRBV2 and TRBJ2-5, with 7 bases fitting TRBD2. The CDR3 contains 12 residues. V was clipped by 8 bases and J by 5 bases; unmatched bases: 5. Germline V gene sequence: CDR1 SNHLY, CDR2 FYNNEI. The CDR3 coding sequence is TGTGCCAGCGGGGGGGATAGGGAGACCCAGTACTTC. It encodes CASGGDRETQYF. The full variable domain, completed using reference TRBV2 and TRBJ2-5, is EPEVTQTPSHQVTQMGQEVILRCVPISNHLYFYWYRQILGQKVEFLVSFYNNEISEKSEIFDDQFSVERPDGSNFTLKIRSTKLEDSAMYFCASGGDRETQYFGPGTRLLVL.

This clone was found many times. The rearrangement links TRBV19 to TRBJ2-3; D is perhaps TRBD2 (6 bases). There are 13 residues in the CDR3. Looked up from germline, CDR1 is LNHDA and CDR2 is SQIVND (reference sequence). Trimming took off 10 bases at V and 1 base at J, with 12 bases between the two ends. CDR3 residues: CATQGGGTDTQYF. CDR3 coding DNA: TGTGCCACCCAGGGCGGGGGCACAGATACGCAGTATTTT.

Only a few counts were recorded for this clone. The chain uses TRBV7-9 and TRBJ1-1, with a possible D match to TRBD1 (5 bases). V lost 5 bases and J lost 2, with 9 bases in between. The CDR3 sequence is 13 residues long. The germline gives CDR1 SEHNR, CDR2 FQNEAQ (reference sequence). The CDR3 spells CASSTTGNTEAFF. Here the CDR3 DNA reads TGTGCCAGCAGCACAACAGGTAACACTGAAGCTTTCTTT.

This clone has at least ten counts. V usage is TRBV12-5 and J usage is TRBJ2-7; 10 bases are shared with TRBD2. This CDR3 is built from 17 residues. The V gene's germline CDR1 is LGHNT and CDR2 FRNRAP. Here the CDR3 DNA reads TGTGCCAAAGACCCGAAGTTAGCGGGGGGCCCATTCTACGAGCAGTACTTC. This gives the protein CAKDPKLAGGPFYEQYF.

The chain uses TRBV6-6 and TRBJ1-6, with TRBD1 as a possible D gene (6 bases). The CDR3 length is 13 residues. Germline CDR1 is MNHNY and CDR2 is SVGAGI (reference sequence). V was pared by 7 bases and J by 4 bases, with 8 bases between. The CDR3 DNA follows: TGTGCCAGCACTACAGGGTATAATTCACCCCTCCACTTT. Translation gives CASTTGYNSPLHF.

There are many counts of this clone. This chain uses TRBV7-3 with TRBJ2-1, with a tentative D call TRBD1 (6 bases). The germline V gene has CDR1 SGHTA and CDR2 FQGTGA. The V and J ends lost 5 bases and 0 bases respectively, with 11 bases between them. This CDR3 is 15 amino acids long. The CDR3 DNA is TGTGCCAGCAGCGGGGGCTTAAGCTCCTACAATGAGCAGTTCTTC. As protein: CASSGGLSSYNEQFF. The full variable domain, completed using reference TRBV7-3 and TRBJ2-1, is GAGVSQTPSNKVTEKGKYVELRCDPISGHTALYWYRQSLGQGPEFLIYFQGTGAADDSGLPNDRFFAVRPEGSVSTLKIQRTERGDSAVYLCASSGGLSSYNEQFFGPGTRLTVL.

This clone was seen many times. This chain links TRBV10-3 with TRBJ2-5, with D possibly being TRBD2 (5 bases). V shed 6 bases and J shed 1 base, with 15 bases lying between them. Germline V gene sequence: CDR1 ENHRY, CDR2 SYGVKD. The CDR3 runs 15 residues. The CDR3 protein is CAIRDALSGQETQYF. In nucleotides, the CDR3 is TGTGCCATCAGAGACGCCCTGAGCGGCCAAGAGACCCAGTACTTC.

This clone was counted ten times or more. The chain couples TRBV6-6 to TRBJ2-7; D call uncertain. The CDR3 covers 12 residues. The V and J ends lost 6 bases and 3 bases respectively, with 9 bases between them. CDR1 and CDR2 from the germline V gene are MNHNY and SVGAGI (reference sequence). The CDR3 protein is CASSPLGYEQYV. CDR3 DNA sequence: TGTGCCAGCAGCCCTCTAGGCTACGAGCAGTACGTC.

This clone showed up many times. The rearrangement joins TRBV18 to TRBJ2-5; TRBD2 aligns across 13 bases. The V gene end was trimmed by 5 bases and the J gene end by 4 bases; junction bases not matched to a gene: 7. The CDR3 is made up of 16 amino acids. Per the germline V gene, CDR1 is KGHSH and CDR2 is LQKENI. The CDR3 bases are TGTGCCAGCTCATCCAGGACTAGCGGGGGAGTAGAGACCCAGTACTTC. Amino acids: CASSSRTSGGVETQYF.

In its sample, this clone was seen many times. The gene calls are TRBV27 and TRBJ2-7, with a possible D match to TRBD2 (6 bases). V was clipped by 5 bases and J by 6 bases, with 26 bases between them. The CDR3 contains 17 residues. CDR1 MNHEY and CDR2 SMNVEV come from the germline V gene (reference sequence). The CDR3 DNA is TGTGCCAGCAGTAACAGGTTGGGCGGGACCCGTCGGTTCGAGCAGTACGTC. It specifies CASSNRLGGTRRFEQYV.

At least ten counts were recorded for this clone. The chain couples TRBV9 to TRBJ2-3, with D possibly TRBD2 on 5 matching bases. This CDR3 has 16 residues. Looked up from germline, CDR1 is SGDLS and CDR2 is YYNGEE. V was shortened by 0 bases and J by 3 bases, with 14 bases between the two germline ends. The DNA of the CDR3 is TGTGCCAGCAGCGTAGGTGGGAGCCTGGGGACAGATACGCAGTATTTT. Amino acid sequence: CASSVGGSLGTDTQYF.